Below, 23 T cell receptor beta chains from the same sample are listed, as sequenced in a study of T-cell memory formation after mild COVID-19. TCRdb analysed the 5' RACE reads with MiXCR anew, one entry per CDR3 protein. The data contain 250,000 to 300,000 distinct CDR3 sequences, 15% to 20% of them singletons. Material: PBMCs or a T cell subset sorted from them (not recorded which). The receptor source for this set is a man between 18 and 35 years old who had mild COVID-19 (a few samples of this study predate the infection). Cell type and time point are not known.

This chain uses TRBV7-9 with TRBJ1-6, with a possible D match to TRBD1 (5 bases). The V gene's germline CDR1 is SEHNR and CDR2 FQNEAQ (reference sequence). The CDR3 loop spans 15 amino acids. V lost 3 bases, J lost 8 bases, and 14 bases lay in between. The CDR3 is CASSFQAGFDSPLHF. CDR3 DNA: TGTGCCAGCAGCTTCCAGGCAGGGTTTGATTCACCCCTCCACTTT.

The chain carries TRBV7-9 and TRBJ2-7, with D perhaps TRBD1 (7 bases). Germline CDR1 SEHNR, CDR2 FQNEAQ (reference sequence). Trimming removed 5 bases from V and 5 bases from J, with 19 bases in between. CDR3 size: 15 residues. The CDR3 nucleotides read TGTGCCAGCAGCCTCCAGGGGGGTAAGGTCCACGAGCAGTACTTC. Protein product: CASSLQGGKVHEQYF.

This clonotype has just a few counts. CDR3 amino acids: CSVVPGGTGTETQYF. CDR3 nucleotide sequence: TGCAGCGTTGTTCCTGGCGGGACAGGGACGGAGACCCAGTACTTC. The chain couples TRBV29-1 to TRBJ2-5; 9 nucleotides align to TRBD1. There are 15 residues in the CDR3. Germline loops: CDR1 SQVTM, CDR2 ANQGSEA. J lost 5 bases, V lost 4 bases, and 11 bases had no gene match.

This clonotype was seen only a few times. This rearrangement joins TRBV6-2 or TRBV6-3 to TRBJ2-7; D possibly corresponds to TRBD2 (6 bases). Per germline, CDR1 MNHEY and CDR2 SVGEGT. V was trimmed by 5 bases and J by 4 bases, leaving 15 bases between them. This CDR3 has 14 residues. CDR3 in DNA: TGTGCCAGCAGTCCGACTAGTCTACATTACGAGCAGTACGTC. Protein product: CASSPTSLHYEQYV.

The genes are TRBV24-1 and TRBJ2-1; either TRBD1 or TRBD2 may fit D (6 bases each). V was shortened by 4 bases and J by 8 bases, with 14 bases between the two germline ends. CDR1 and CDR2 from the germline V gene are KGHDR and SFDVKD. CDR3 length: 14 residues. The CDR3 DNA reads TGTGCCACCAGTGACAGGGGAGGAGGGGATGAGCAGTTCTTC. As protein: CATSDRGGGDEQFF.

V and J are TRBV2 and TRBJ2-7; D is perhaps TRBD1 (5 bases). V was trimmed by 8 bases and J by 3 bases, leaving 8 bases between them. The CDR3 loop spans 11 amino acids. Per the germline V gene, CDR1 is SNHLY and CDR2 is FYNNEI. The chain's CDR3 is CASLRDYEQYF. CDR3 DNA sequence: TGTGCCAGCCTCAGGGACTACGAGCAGTACTTC.

This chain uses TRBV12-3 or TRBV12-4 with TRBJ1-1; 8 positions agree with TRBD1. The CDR3 extends over 14 amino acids. The V gene end was trimmed by 5 bases and the J gene end by 4 bases; junction bases not matched to a gene: 6. The CDR3 DNA reads TGTGCCAGCAGTGTGGACAGGGACTCCACTGAAGCTTTCTTT. Protein: CASSVDRDSTEAFF.

This clonotype was detected only a few times. V is TRBV6-1 and J is TRBJ2-7, with unresolved D. Germline loops: CDR1 MNHNS, CDR2 SASEGT. Deletions cut 2 bases from V and 3 bases from J, with 8 bases between. This CDR3 region has 13 residues. CDR3 region: CASSELRSYEQYF. The DNA of the CDR3 is TGTGCCAGCAGTGAACTACGGAGCTACGAGCAGTACTTC.

The J gene is TRBJ1-5, the V gene TRBV20-1; perhaps TRBD1 as D (5 bases). The V gene's germline CDR1 is DFQATT and CDR2 SNEGSKA (reference sequence). The CDR3 totals 13 residues. The germline V and J ends were trimmed by 6 bases and 6 bases, with 15 bases remaining between them. The chain's CDR3 is CSARGGVVQPQHF. The CDR3 coding sequence is TGCAGTGCGCGGGGGGGGGTAGTTCAGCCCCAGCATTTT.

This clonotype turned up a few times. The junction and the germline gene differ at one end; a read error may be behind it. The J gene is TRBJ2-7, the V gene TRBV12-3 or TRBV12-4; TRBD1 is a possible D gene (6 bases). The CDR3 consists of 15 residues. The CDR3 DNA is TGTGCCAGCATTTTACAGGGCGCCGACTCCTACGAGCAGTACTTC. It encodes CASILQGADSYEQYF.

This clonotype occurred a few times. The rearrangement joins TRBV12-3 or TRBV12-4 to TRBJ2-3; D unresolved. Trimming took 7 bases from V and 2 from J, leaving 10 bases between them. The CDR3 loop spans 13 amino acids. The CDR3 DNA sequence: TGTGCCAGCAAGGTCCAGGCCACAGATACGCAGTATTTT. It codes for CASKVQATDTQYF.

The CDR3 here is CSARPTGVNTGELFF. The DNA for the CDR3 is TGCAGTGCTAGACCGACAGGGGTGAACACCGGGGAGCTGTTTTTT. The chain recombines TRBV20-1 with TRBJ2-2; 8 nucleotides match TRBD1. Germline V gene data show CDR1 as DFQATT and CDR2 as SNEGSKA (reference sequence). After removal of 2 bases from V and 1 base from J, the junction contained 3 bases not matched to a gene. The CDR3 is 15 residues long.

The chain joins TRBV20-1 to TRBJ1-2, with 10 bases matching TRBD1. From germline, CDR1 is DFQATT and CDR2 SNEGSKA (reference sequence). J lost 3 bases, V lost 4 bases, and 5 bases had no gene match. The CDR3 covers 14 residues. The CDR3, as DNA: TGCAGTGCTACTGGGACAGGGGACCACTATGGCTACACCTTC. Translated: CSATGTGDHYGYTF.

The rearrangement links TRBV10-2 to TRBJ2-7, with D possibly TRBD2 on 7 matching bases. V dropped 5 bases and J dropped 3 bases, with 17 bases sitting between them. The CDR3 runs to 15 residues. Germline loops: CDR1 WSHSY, CDR2 SAAADI. The CDR3 nucleotides read TGCGCCAGCAGTTACGTGGCGGGGGCCCTCTACGAGCAGTACTTC. Residues: CASSYVAGALYEQYF.

This clonotype was detected a few times. CDR3: CASSFPGSYEQYV. The CDR3 region has the DNA TGTGCCAGCAGCTTCCCAGGCTCCTACGAGCAGTACGTC. The J gene is TRBJ2-7, the V gene TRBV7-8, with D uncertain. Trimming stripped 3 bases from V and 0 bases from J, with 6 bases between. Germline CDR1 SGHVS, CDR2 FQNEAQ. The CDR3 extends over 13 amino acids.

The table lists this clonotype with many counts. The V gene is TRBV28, the J gene TRBJ2-7, with D perhaps matching TRBD2 (5 bases). The CDR3 is 12 amino acids. Germline lookup yields CDR1 MDHEN and CDR2 SYDVKM. V was pared by 4 bases and J by 7 bases, with 11 bases between. This chain's CDR3 is CASSSRLREQYV. CDR3 sequence (DNA): TGTGCCAGCAGTTCTAGACTAAGGGAGCAGTACGTC.

The chain carries TRBV20-1 and TRBJ2-1, with D possibly being TRBD2 (6 bases). The CDR3 sequence is 19 residues long. V lost 4 bases to trimming and J lost 7 bases, with 32 bases between them. CDR1 and CDR2 (germline): DFQATT, SNEGSKA (reference sequence). CDR3 sequence (DNA): TGCAGTGCTAAAACCTTATATGCACCCGGGACTTCAAACGGGAATGAGCAGTTCTTC. It encodes CSAKTLYAPGTSNGNEQFF.

The J gene is TRBJ1-1, the V gene TRBV7-6, with D perhaps TRBD1 (5 bases). Germline V gene sequence: CDR1 SGHVS, CDR2 FNYEAQ. Trimming stripped 5 bases from V and 3 bases from J, with 16 bases between. This CDR3 is 15 amino acids long. Written as DNA, the CDR3 is TGTGCCAGCAGCCTCCGGGACGGGGGGGACACTGAAGCTTTCTTT. This encodes CASSLRDGGDTEAFF. The variable domain in full, with the rest retrieved from reference TRBV7-6 and TRBJ1-1, is GAGVSQSPRYKVTKRGQDVALRCDPISGHVSLYWYRQALGQGPEFLTYFNYEAQQDKSGLPNDRFSAERPEGSISTLTIQRTEQRDSAMYRCASSLRDGGDTEAFFGQGTRLTVV.

The rearrangement links TRBV20-1 to TRBJ2-3; TRBD2 matches 8 bases. The germline V gene encodes CDR1 DFQATT and CDR2 SNEGSKA (reference sequence). Unmatched junction bases numbered 13, after V lost 1 base and J lost 1 base. The CDR3 totals 18 residues. The CDR3: CSARAGTGGLMGTDTQYF. CDR3 bases: TGCAGTGCTAGAGCGGGGACGGGGGGGTTAATGGGCACAGATACGCAGTATTTT.

The genes are TRBV4-1 and TRBJ2-2; 8 bases align to TRBD1. J lost 7 bases, V lost 3 bases, and 7 bases had no gene match. The CDR3 is 15 residues long. The germline V gene has CDR1 MGHRA and CDR2 YSYEKL. The CDR3 region is CASSHHGQGNGELFF. CDR3 DNA sequence: TGCGCCAGCAGCCACCATGGACAGGGCAACGGGGAGCTGTTTTTT.

This clonotype was seen a handful of times. J is TRBJ2-3 and V is TRBV7-8; D may be TRBD1 (6 bases). V dropped 2 bases and J dropped 6 bases, with 12 bases sitting between them. CDR1 and CDR2 (germline): SGHVS, FQNEAQ. The CDR3 consists of 14 residues. CDR3 loop: CASSLTGPRDTQYF. CDR3 DNA: TGTGCCAGCAGCTTAACAGGGCCAAGGGATACGCAGTATTTT.

This clonotype was found many times. The V call is TRBV3-1, the J call TRBJ1-4, with a tentative D call TRBD1 (6 bases). The V and J ends lost 6 bases and 7 bases respectively, with 18 bases between them. This CDR3 spans 15 amino acids. Germline V lookup: CDR1 LGHDT, CDR2 YNNKEL (reference sequence). The CDR3 nucleotides read TGTGCCAGCAGTCACGTGGGGGGCGATGGTGAAAAACTGTTTTTT. It yields the protein CASSHVGGDGEKLFF.

This clonotype turned up a few times. V gene TRBV15 combines with J gene TRBJ1-4, with D possibly matching TRBD1 (6 bases). CDR3 length: 15 amino acids. Germline lookup yields CDR1 LNHNV and CDR2 YYDKDF (reference sequence). The V and J ends lost 0 bases and 8 bases respectively, with 13 bases between them. The CDR3 nucleotides read TGTGCCACCAGCAGAGATCCACAGGGAGAAGAAAAACTGTTTTTT. As protein: CATSRDPQGEEKLFF.